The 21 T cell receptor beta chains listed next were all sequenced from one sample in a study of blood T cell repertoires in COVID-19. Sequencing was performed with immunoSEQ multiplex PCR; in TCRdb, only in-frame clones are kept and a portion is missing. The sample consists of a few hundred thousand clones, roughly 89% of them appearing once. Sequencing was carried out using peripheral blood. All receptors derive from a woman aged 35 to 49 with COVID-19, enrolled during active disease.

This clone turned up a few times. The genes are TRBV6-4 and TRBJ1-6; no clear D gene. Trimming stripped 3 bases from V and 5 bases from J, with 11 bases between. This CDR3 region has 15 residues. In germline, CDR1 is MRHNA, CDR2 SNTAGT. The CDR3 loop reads CASSETDAHNSPLHF. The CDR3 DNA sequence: TGTGCCAGCAGTGAAACAGATGCTCATAATTCACCCCTCCACTTT.

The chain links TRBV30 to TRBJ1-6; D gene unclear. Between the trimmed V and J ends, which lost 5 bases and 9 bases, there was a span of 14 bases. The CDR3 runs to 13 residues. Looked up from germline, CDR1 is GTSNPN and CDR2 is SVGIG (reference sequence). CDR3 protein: CAWAGLGSSPLHF. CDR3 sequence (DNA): TGTGCCTGGGCCGGGCTGGGGAGTTCACCCCTCCACTTT.

This chain's CDR3 is CASSLSEAGVSYTF. Here the CDR3 DNA reads TGTGCCAGCAGTTTATCGGAGGCAGGGGTCAGCTACACCTTC. V usage is TRBV27 and J usage is TRBJ1-2; D possibly corresponds to TRBD1 (6 bases). Trimming removed 0 bases from V and 9 bases from J, with 14 bases in between. Germline CDR1 and CDR2: MNHEY and SMNVEV (reference sequence). This CDR3 comprises 14 residues.

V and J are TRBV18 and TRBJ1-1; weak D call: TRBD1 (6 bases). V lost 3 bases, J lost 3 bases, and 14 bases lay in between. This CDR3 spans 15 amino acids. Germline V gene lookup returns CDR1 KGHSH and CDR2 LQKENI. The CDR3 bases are TGTGCCAGCTCACCTATTGGGGGCGAGTACACTGAAGCTTTCTTT. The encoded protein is CASSPIGGEYTEAFF.

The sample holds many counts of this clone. Written as DNA, the CDR3 is TGTGCCAGCAGTGACGACACGTCTGGGGCCAACGTCCTGACTTTC. It encodes CASSDDTSGANVLTF. This chain joins TRBV6-4 and TRBJ2-6; D remains unclear. V was cut by 2 bases and J by 1 base, with 6 bases left in between. Per germline, CDR1 MRHNA and CDR2 SNTAGT. The CDR3 covers 15 residues.

The CDR3, as DNA: TGCGCCAGCAGCTTGGTGATTGGGACAGGGCAAGAGACCCAGTACTTC. This translates into CASSLVIGTGQETQYF. This sequence joins TRBV5-1 and TRBJ2-5; 9 bases match TRBD1. Trimming took 0 bases from V and 2 from J; bases not matched to a gene: 5. Germline V gives CDR1 SGHRS, CDR2 YFSETQ. The CDR3 totals 16 residues.

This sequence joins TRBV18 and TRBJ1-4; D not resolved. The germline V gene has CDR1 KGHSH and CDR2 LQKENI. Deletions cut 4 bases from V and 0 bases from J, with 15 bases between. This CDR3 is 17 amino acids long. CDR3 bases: TGTGCCAGCTCACAGGCAGGCCCCTCCGCAACTAATGAAAAACTGTTTTTT. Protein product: CASSQAGPSATNEKLFF.

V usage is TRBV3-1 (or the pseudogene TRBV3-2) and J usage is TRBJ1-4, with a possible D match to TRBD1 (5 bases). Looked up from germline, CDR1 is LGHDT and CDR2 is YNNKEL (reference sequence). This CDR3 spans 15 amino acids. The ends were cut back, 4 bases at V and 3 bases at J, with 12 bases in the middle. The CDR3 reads CASSLVPGANEKLFF. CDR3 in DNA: TGTGCCAGCAGCCTCGTTCCGGGGGCTAATGAAAAACTGTTTTTT.

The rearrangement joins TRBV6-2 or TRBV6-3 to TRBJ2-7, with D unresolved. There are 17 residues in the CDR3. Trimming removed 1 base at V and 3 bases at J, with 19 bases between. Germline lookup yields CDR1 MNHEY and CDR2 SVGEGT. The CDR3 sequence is CASSYWRPIPPYYEQYF. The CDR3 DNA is TGTGCCAGCAGTTACTGGAGACCCATCCCCCCCTACTACGAGCAGTACTTC.

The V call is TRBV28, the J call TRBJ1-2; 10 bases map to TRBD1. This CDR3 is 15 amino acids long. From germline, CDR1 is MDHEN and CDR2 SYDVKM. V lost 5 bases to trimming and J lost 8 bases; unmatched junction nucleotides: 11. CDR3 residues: CASSLFGTGAGGYTF. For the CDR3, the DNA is TGTGCCAGCAGTCTTTTCGGGACAGGGGCGGGAGGCTACACCTTC.

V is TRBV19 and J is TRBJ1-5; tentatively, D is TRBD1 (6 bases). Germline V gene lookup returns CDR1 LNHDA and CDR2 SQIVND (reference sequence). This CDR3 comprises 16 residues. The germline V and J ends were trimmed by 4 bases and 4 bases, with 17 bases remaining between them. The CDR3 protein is CASSTLRGRRNQPQHF. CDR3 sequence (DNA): TGTGCCAGTAGTACCCTTAGGGGGAGAAGGAATCAGCCCCAGCATTTT.

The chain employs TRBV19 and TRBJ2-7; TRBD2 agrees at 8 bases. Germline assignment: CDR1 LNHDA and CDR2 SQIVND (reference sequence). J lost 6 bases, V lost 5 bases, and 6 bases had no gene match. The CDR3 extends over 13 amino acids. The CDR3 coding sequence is TGTGCCAGTAGTGCCCGACTAGCGACCGAGCAGTACTTC. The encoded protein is CASSARLATEQYF.

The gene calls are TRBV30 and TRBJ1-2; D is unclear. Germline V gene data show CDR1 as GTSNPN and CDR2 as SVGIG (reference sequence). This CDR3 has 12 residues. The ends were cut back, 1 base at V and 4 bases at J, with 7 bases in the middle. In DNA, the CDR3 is TGTGCCTGGAGTGAGCGCACCTATGGCTACACCTTC. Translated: CAWSERTYGYTF. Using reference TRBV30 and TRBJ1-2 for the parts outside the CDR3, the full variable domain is SQTIHQWPATLVQPVGSPLSLECTVEGTSNPNLYWYRQAAGRGLQLLFYSVGIGQISSEVPQNLSASRPQDRQFILSSKKLLLSDSGFYLCAWSERTYGYTFGSGTRLTVV.

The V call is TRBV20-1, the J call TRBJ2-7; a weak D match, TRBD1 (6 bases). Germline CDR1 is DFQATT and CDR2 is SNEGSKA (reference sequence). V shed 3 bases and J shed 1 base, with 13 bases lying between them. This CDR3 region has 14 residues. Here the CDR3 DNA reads TGCAGTGCTAGTAGGACAGCTACTTCCTACGAGCAGTACTTC. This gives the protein CSASRTATSYEQYF.

For the CDR3, the DNA is TGCAGCGTTGAAGATCTTTTGGAGGACATTCAGTACTTC. It translates to CSVEDLLEDIQYF. This sequence joins TRBV29-1 and TRBJ2-4; possible D gene TRBD2, 5 bases. The V gene's germline CDR1 is SQVTM and CDR2 ANQGSEA. The CDR3 sequence is 13 residues long. Trimming took off 0 bases at V and 8 bases at J, with 11 bases between the two ends.

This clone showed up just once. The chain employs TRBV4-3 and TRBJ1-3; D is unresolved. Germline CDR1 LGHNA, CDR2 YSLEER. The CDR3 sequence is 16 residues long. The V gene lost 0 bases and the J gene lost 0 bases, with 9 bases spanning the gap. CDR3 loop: CASSQEWESSGNTIYF. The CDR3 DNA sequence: TGCGCCAGCAGCCAAGAATGGGAGAGCTCTGGAAACACCATATATTTT.

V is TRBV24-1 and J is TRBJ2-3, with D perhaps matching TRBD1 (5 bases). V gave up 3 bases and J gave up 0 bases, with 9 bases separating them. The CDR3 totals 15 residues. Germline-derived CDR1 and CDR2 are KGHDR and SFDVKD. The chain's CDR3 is CATSDVTVSTDTQYF. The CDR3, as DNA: TGTGCCACCAGTGATGTGACAGTAAGCACAGATACGCAGTATTTT.

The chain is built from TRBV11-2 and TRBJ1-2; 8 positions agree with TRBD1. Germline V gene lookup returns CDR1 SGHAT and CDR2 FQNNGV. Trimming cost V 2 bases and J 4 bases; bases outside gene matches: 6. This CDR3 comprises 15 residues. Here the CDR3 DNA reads TGTGCCAGCAGCTTATCCCAGGGGGCTACCTATGGCTACACCTTC. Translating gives CASSLSQGATYGYTF.

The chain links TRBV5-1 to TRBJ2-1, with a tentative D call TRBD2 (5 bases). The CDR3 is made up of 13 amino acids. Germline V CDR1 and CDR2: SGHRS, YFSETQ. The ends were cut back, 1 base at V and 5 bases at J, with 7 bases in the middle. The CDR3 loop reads CASSLLADNEQFF. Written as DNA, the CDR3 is TGCGCCAGCAGCTTGCTAGCTGACAATGAGCAGTTCTTC.

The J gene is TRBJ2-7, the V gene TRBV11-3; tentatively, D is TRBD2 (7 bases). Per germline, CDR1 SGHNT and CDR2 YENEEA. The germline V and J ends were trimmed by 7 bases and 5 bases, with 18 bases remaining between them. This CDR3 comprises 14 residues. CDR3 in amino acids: CASNPTGGINEQYF. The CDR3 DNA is TGTGCCAGCAACCCGACGGGGGGCATCAACGAGCAGTACTTC. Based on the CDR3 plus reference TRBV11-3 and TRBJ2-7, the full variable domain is EAGVVQSPRYKIIEKKQPVAFWCNPISGHNTLYWYLQNLGQGPELLIRYENEEAVDDSQLPKDRFSAERLKGVDSTLKIQPAELGDSAVYLCASNPTGGINEQYFGPGTRLTVT.

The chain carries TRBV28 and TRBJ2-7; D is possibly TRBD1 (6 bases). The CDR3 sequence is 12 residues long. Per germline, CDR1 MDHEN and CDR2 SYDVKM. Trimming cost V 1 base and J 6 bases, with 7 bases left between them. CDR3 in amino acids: CASSLLGGEQYF. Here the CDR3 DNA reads TGTGCCAGCAGTTTATTAGGGGGCGAGCAGTACTTC. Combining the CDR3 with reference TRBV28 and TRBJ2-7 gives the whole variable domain DVKVTQSSRYLVKRTGEKVFLECVQDMDHENMFWYRQDPGLGLRLIYFSYDVKMKEKGDIPEGYSVSREKKERFSLILESASTNQTSMYLCASSLLGGEQYFGPGTRLTVT.